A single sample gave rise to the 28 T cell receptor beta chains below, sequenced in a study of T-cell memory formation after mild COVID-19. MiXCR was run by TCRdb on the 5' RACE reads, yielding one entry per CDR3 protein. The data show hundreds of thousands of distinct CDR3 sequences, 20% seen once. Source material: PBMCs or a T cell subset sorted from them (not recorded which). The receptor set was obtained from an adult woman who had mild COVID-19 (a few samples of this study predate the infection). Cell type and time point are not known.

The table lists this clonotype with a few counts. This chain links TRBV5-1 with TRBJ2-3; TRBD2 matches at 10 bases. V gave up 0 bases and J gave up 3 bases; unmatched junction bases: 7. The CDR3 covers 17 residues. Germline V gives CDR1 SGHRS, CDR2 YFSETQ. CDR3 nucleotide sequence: TGCGCCAGCAGCTTGGCTTTGACTAGCGGGTCAACAGATACGCAGTATTTT. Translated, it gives CASSLALTSGSTDTQYF.

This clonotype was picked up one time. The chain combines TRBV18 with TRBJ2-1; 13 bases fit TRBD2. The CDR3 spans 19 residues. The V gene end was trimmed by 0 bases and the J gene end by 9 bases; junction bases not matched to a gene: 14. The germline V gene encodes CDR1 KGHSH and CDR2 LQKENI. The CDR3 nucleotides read TGTGCCAGCTCACCACCGGGGGGACTAGCGGGAACGCTCCGAGGTGAGCAGTTCTTC. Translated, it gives CASSPPGGLAGTLRGEQFF.

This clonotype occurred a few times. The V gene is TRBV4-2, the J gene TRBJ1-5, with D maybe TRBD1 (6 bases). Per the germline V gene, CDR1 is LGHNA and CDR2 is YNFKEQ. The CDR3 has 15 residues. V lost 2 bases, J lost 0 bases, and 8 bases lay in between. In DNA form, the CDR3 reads TGTGCCAGCAGCCAACGGACAGATAGCAATCAGCCCCAGCATTTT. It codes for CASSQRTDSNQPQHF.

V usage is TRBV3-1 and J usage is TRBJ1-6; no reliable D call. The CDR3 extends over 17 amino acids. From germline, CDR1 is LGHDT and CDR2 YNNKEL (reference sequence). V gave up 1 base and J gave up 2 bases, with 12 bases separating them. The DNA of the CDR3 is TGTGCCAGCAGCCAAGTGGAGGGAGCCCCCTATAATTCACCCCTCCACTTT. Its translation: CASSQVEGAPYNSPLHF. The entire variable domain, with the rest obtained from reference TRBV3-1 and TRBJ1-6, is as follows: DTAVSQTPKYLVTQMGNDKSIKCEQNLGHDTMYWYKQDSKKFLKIMFSYNNKELIINETVPNRFSPKSPDKAHLNLHINSLELGDSAVYFCASSQVEGAPYNSPLHFGNGTRLTVT.

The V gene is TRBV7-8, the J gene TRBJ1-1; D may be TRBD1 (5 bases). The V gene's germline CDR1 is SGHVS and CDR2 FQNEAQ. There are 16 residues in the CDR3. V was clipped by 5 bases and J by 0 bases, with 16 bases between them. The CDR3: CASSISRVPMNTEAFF. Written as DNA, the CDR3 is TGTGCCAGCAGCATATCCAGGGTGCCCATGAACACTGAAGCTTTCTTT.

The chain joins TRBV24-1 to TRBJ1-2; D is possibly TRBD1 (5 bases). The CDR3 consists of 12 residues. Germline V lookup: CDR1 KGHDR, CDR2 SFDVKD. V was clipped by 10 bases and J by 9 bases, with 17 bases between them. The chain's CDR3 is CATPSGPARYTF. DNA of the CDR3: TGTGCCACTCCCTCGGGGCCTGCCCGCTACACCTTC.

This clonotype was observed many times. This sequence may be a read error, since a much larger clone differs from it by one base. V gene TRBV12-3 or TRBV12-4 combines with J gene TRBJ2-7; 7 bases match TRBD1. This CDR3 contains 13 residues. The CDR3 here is CASSLGQVYEQYF. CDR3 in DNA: TGTGCCAGCAGCTTAGGACAGGTCTACGAGCAGTACTTC.

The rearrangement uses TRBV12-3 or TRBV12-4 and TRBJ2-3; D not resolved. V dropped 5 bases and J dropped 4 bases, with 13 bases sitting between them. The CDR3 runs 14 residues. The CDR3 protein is CASSPSSWADTQYF. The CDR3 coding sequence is TGTGCCAGCAGTCCCTCAAGCTGGGCAGATACGCAGTATTTT.

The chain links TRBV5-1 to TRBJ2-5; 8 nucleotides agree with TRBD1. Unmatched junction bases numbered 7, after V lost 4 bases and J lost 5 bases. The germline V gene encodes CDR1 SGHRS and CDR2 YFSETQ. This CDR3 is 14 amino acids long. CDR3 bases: TGCGCCAGCAGCCCCCGACAGGGGAGGGAGACCCAGTACTTC. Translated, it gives CASSPRQGRETQYF.

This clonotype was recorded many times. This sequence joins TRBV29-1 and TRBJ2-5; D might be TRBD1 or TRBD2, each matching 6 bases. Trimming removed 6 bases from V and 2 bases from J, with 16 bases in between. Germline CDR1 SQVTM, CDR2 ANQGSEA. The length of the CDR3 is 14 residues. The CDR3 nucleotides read TGCAGCGTCGCGCGGGACACATCTCAAGAGACCCAGTACTTC. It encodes CSVARDTSQETQYF.

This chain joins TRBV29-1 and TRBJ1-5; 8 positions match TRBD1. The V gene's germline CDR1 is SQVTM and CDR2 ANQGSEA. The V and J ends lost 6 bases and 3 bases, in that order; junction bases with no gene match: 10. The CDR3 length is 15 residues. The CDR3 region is CSVQLDRVPNQPQHF. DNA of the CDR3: TGCAGCGTCCAATTGGACAGGGTACCCAATCAGCCCCAGCATTTT. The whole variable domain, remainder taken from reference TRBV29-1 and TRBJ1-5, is SAVISQKPSRDICQRGTSLTIQCQVDSQVTMMFWYRQQPGQSLTLIATANQGSEATYESGFVIDKFPISRPNLTFSTLTVSNMSPEDSSIYLCSVQLDRVPNQPQHFGDGTRLSIL.

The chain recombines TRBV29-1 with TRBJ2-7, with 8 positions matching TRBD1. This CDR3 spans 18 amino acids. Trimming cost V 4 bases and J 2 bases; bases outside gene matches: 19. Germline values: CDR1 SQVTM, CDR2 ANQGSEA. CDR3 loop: CSVAGGQEGGPGPYEQYF. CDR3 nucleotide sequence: TGCAGCGTTGCAGGGGGACAGGAAGGAGGGCCGGGGCCCTACGAGCAGTACTTC.

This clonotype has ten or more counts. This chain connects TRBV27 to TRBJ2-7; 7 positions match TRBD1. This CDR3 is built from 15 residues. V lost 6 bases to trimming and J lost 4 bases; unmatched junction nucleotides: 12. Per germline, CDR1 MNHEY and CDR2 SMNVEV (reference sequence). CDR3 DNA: TGTGCCAGCAGCCCGGGTAGGGGCAGGGGGTACGAGCAGTACTTC. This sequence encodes CASSPGRGRGYEQYF.

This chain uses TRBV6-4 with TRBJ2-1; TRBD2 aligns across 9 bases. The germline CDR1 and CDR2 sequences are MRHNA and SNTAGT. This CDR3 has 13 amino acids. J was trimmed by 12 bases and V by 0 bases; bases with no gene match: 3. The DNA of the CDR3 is TGTGCCAGCAGTGACTCGACTAGCGGCCGGCAGTTCTTC. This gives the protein CASSDSTSGRQFF.

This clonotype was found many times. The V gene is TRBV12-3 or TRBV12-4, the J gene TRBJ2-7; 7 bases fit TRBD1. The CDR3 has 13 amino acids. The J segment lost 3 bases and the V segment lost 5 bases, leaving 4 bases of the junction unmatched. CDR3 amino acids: CASSVGTVYEQYF. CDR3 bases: TGTGCCAGCAGTGTGGGGACAGTCTACGAGCAGTACTTC.

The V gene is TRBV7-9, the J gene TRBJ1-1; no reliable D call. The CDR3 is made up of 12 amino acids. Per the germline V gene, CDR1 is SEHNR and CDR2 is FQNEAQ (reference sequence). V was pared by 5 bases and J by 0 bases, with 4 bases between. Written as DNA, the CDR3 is TGTGCCAGCAGCGCCTTGAACACTGAAGCTTTCTTT. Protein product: CASSALNTEAFF.

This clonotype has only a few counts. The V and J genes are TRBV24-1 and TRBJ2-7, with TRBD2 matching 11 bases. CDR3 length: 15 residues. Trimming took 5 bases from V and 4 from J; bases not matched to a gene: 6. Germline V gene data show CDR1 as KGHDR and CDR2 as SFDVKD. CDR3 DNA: TGTGCCACCAGTGCCGGTAGCGGGAGGGGGTACGAGCAGTACTTC. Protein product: CATSAGSGRGYEQYF.

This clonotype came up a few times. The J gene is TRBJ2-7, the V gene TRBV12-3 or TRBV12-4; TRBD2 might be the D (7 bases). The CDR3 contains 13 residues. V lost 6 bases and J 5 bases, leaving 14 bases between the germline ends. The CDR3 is CASRGGVPDEQYF. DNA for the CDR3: TGTGCCAGCAGAGGGGGGGTACCTGACGAGCAGTACTTC.

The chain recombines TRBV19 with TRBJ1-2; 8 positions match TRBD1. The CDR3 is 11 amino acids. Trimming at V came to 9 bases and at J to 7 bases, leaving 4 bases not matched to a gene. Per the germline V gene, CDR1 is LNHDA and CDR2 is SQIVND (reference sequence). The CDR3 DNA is TGTGCCAGCCGACAGGGGCTTGGCTACACCTTC. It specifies CASRQGLGYTF.

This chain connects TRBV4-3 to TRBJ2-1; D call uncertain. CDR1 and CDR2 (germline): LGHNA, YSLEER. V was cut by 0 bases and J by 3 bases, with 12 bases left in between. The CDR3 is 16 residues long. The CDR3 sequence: CASSQEASNFYNEQFF. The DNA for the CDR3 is TGCGCCAGCAGCCAAGAGGCTTCCAACTTCTACAATGAGCAGTTCTTC.

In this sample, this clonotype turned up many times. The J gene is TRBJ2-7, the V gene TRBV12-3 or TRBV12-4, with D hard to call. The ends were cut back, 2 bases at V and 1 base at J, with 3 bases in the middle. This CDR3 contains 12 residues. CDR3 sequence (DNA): TGTGCCAGCAGTTTATATTCCTACGAGCAGTACTTC. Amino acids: CASSLYSYEQYF.

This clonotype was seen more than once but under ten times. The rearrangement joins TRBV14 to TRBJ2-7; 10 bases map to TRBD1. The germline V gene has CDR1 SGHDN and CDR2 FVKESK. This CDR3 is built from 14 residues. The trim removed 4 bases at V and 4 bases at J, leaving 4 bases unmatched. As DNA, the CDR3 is TGTGCCAGCAGCCCAACGGGACAGGGGTACGAGCAGTACTTC. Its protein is CASSPTGQGYEQYF.

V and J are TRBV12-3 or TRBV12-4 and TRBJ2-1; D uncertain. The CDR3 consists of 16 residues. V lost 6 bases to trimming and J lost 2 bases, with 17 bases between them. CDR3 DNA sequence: TGTGCCAGCAGGACTCTCGTGGGAACCACCTACAATGAGCAGTTCTTC. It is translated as CASRTLVGTTYNEQFF.

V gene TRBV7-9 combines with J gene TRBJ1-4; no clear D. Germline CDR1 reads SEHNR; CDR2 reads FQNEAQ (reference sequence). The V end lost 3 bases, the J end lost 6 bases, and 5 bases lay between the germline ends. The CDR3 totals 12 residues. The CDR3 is CASSFAHEKLFF. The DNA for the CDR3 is TGTGCCAGCAGCTTCGCTCATGAAAAACTGTTTTTT.

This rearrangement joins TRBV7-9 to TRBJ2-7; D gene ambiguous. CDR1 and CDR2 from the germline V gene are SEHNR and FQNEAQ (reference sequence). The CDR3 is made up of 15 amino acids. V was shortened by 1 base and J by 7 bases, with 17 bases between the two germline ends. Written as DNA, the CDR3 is TGTGCCAGCAGCTTAGTCGGGTCTGATTTCGGGGAGCAGTACTTC. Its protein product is CASSLVGSDFGEQYF.

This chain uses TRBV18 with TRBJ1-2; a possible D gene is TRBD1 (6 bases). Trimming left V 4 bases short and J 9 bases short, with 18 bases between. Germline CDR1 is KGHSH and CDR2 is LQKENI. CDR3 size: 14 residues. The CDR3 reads CASSHQPDSGSYTF. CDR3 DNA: TGTGCCAGCTCACACCAACCGGACAGCGGTAGCTACACCTTC. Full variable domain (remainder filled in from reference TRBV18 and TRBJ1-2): NAGVMQNPRHLVRRRGQEARLRCSPMKGHSHVYWYRQLPEEGLKFMVYLQKENIIDESGMPKERFSAEFPKEGPSILRIQQVVRGDSAAYFCASSHQPDSGSYTFGSGTRLTVV.

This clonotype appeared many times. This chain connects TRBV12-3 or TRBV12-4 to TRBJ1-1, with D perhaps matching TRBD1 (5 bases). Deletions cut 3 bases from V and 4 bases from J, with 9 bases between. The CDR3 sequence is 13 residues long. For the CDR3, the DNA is TGTGCCAGCAGTTTGCAGGGTGGCACTGAAGCTTTCTTT. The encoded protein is CASSLQGGTEAFF.

The CDR3 here is CASSNPTGSRIEKLFF. The CDR3 DNA reads TGTGCCAGCAGCAACCCTACAGGGTCCCGTATCGAAAAACTGTTTTTT. V gene TRBV7-9 combines with J gene TRBJ1-4, with D perhaps TRBD1 (6 bases). Trimming removed 5 bases from V and 8 bases from J, with 21 bases in between. This CDR3 has 16 amino acids. Germline V CDR1 and CDR2: SEHNR, FQNEAQ (reference sequence).